This TCR beta chain was sequenced in a study of shared clonotypes between healthy human individuals. Findings and limits, study-wide: Clonotype sharing among the donors was expected to vary with sequencing depth.

The genomic DNA of each subset was split evenly across several immunoSEQ plates. Assay: immunoSEQ multiplex PCR; the TCRdb copy retains only in-frame clones and omits some. The table shows 850,000 to 1,200,000 clones, with approximately 76% occurring only once. Regarding this clone: Its antigen is undetermined.

Sequencing was carried out using memory CD4+ T cells sorted from blood. Noted subset: CD45RA-negative fraction. The origin of this receptor is a man aged 18 to 29 in good health.

DNA for the CDR3: TGTGCCAGTAGTATCGGGCAGGGGGCCTACGAGCAGTACTTC. This codes for CASSIGQGAYEQYF. This chain links TRBV19 with TRBJ2-7; 7 nucleotides match TRBD1. The V segment lost 3 bases and the J segment 2 bases; nucleotides outside the gene matches: 4. The CDR3 runs to 14 residues. Looked up from germline, CDR1 is LNHDA and CDR2 is SQIVND (reference sequence).